The T cell receptor (beta chain) described here comes from a study of T cells in Graves' hyperthyroidism and ophthalmopathy. Study-level results: It was a median about seven months before onset that the model predicted ophthalmopathy. Stable hyperthyroidism was separated from ophthalmopathy by a model based on 13 V-J features. Peripheral blood also featured most of the thyroid clonotypes expanded above 0.001.

With respect to this clonotype: Its antigen is not known.

The study left out patients who had uncontrolled infection, other autoimmune disease, pregnancy or lactation. TCR beta CDR3 regions were amplified from RNA. First-round RT-PCR targeting the TCR CDR3 was performed with the HTBI primer set. TCRdb ran MiXCR on the multiplex PCR reads and lists one entry per CDR3 protein. Of 560,000 or so distinct CDR3 sequences in the sample, roughly 46% are singletons; the top ten hold approximately 8.2%. CDR3 length: 12 residues. V shed 5 bases and J shed 6 bases, with 10 bases lying between them. Germline V gene lookup returns CDR1 LGHDT and CDR2 YNNKEL (reference sequence).

The sequenced material came from peripheral blood or thyroid tissue (not recorded which). The clonotype was recovered from a young woman with Graves' hyperthyroidism. The gene calls are TRBV3-1 and TRBJ1-2; no clear D gene. CDR3 protein: CASSDESDGYTF. Here the CDR3 DNA reads TGTGCCAGCAGCGATGAGAGCGATGGCTACACCTTC.